The 21 T cell receptor beta chains listed next were all sequenced from one sample in a study of molecular identifiers for immune sequencing clone quantification. TCRdb fed the PCR reads into MiXCR, producing one record per CDR3 protein. Here the sample spans a few hundred thousand distinct CDR3 sequences, around 23% being singletons. Sequences were obtained from naive CD8+ T cells from blood, with Jurkat cell RNA spiked in. The subset is: FACS-sorted CD8+CD4-CCR7+CD45RA+ naive T cells. The receptors derive from a human donor in good health. Some libraries in this study had Jurkat cell RNA spiked in.

This clonotype has just a few counts. The chain employs TRBV4-3 and TRBJ1-4, with TRBD1 matching over 10 bases. The CDR3 has 15 residues. Germline V lookup: CDR1 LGHNA, CDR2 YSLEER. The V gene end was trimmed by 0 bases and the J gene end by 7 bases; junction bases not matched to a gene: 2. The CDR3, as DNA: TGCGCCAGCAGCCAAGATGGGACAGGGGTTGAAAAACTGTTTTTT. This encodes CASSQDGTGVEKLFF.

This chain connects TRBV6-2 or TRBV6-3 to TRBJ1-5; 10 bases line up with TRBD1. This CDR3 comprises 17 residues. Trimming took 2 bases from V and 7 from J; bases not matched to a gene: 11. Germline values: CDR1 MNHEY, CDR2 SVGEGT. CDR3 loop: CASSYVVGTGVGQPQHF. Written as DNA, the CDR3 is TGTGCCAGCAGTTACGTGGTCGGGACAGGGGTCGGGCAGCCCCAGCATTTT.

This clonotype has a handful of counts. This chain uses TRBV5-1 with TRBJ1-3; D uncertain. The CDR3 covers 16 residues. Germline V gives CDR1 SGHRS, CDR2 YFSETQ. V was cut by 1 base and J by 0 bases, with 11 bases left in between. The CDR3 sequence is CASSLTDLSSGNTIYF. CDR3 in DNA: TGCGCCAGCAGCTTGACAGACCTTAGCTCTGGAAACACCATATATTTT.

The rearrangement links TRBV11-2 to TRBJ1-1; D not resolved. CDR3 length: 14 amino acids. The V gene's germline CDR1 is SGHAT and CDR2 FQNNGV. V shed 3 bases and J shed 2 bases, with 10 bases lying between them. The CDR3 coding sequence is TGTGCCAGCAGCTTTGGGGATGCAAACACTGAAGCTTTCTTT. It is translated as CASSFGDANTEAFF.

This clonotype turned up a few times. The DNA for the CDR3 is TGTGCCAGCAGTAGGGAATCAACTAATGAAAAACTGTTTTTT. Translating it yields CASSRESTNEKLFF. The V and J genes are TRBV12-3 or TRBV12-4 and TRBJ1-4; D not resolved. The CDR3 spans 14 residues. Trimming pared 5 bases from V and 0 bases from J, leaving 7 bases between.

The chain uses TRBV27 and TRBJ1-1, with D tentatively TRBD1 (6 bases). Germline V gene data show CDR1 as MNHEY and CDR2 as SMNVEV (reference sequence). The CDR3 extends over 13 amino acids. V was cut by 8 bases and J by 7 bases, with 17 bases left in between. The CDR3 here is CASARGVGGEAFF. The CDR3 coding sequence is TGTGCCAGCGCGAGGGGGGTGGGTGGTGAAGCTTTCTTT.

This clonotype was counted only a few times. The V and J genes are TRBV30 and TRBJ1-2; D gene ambiguous. Trimming took off 3 bases at V and 8 bases at J, with 7 bases between the two ends. This CDR3 has 10 amino acids. Germline V gives CDR1 GTSNPN, CDR2 SVGIG (reference sequence). The CDR3 sequence is CAWRAGGYTF. DNA for the CDR3: TGTGCCTGGAGGGCCGGCGGCTACACCTTC.

This clonotype was counted a few times. The J gene is TRBJ2-7, the V gene TRBV6-5; tentatively, D is TRBD1 (6 bases). The CDR3 is 13 residues long. The V gene's germline CDR1 is MNHEY and CDR2 SVGAGI. V was pared by 4 bases and J by 3 bases, with 10 bases between. This chain's CDR3 is CASSSTGNYEQYF. CDR3 nucleotide sequence: TGTGCCAGCAGTTCAACAGGGAACTACGAGCAGTACTTC.

This clonotype was seen many times. CDR3 DNA: TGTGCCAGCAGCTTAGGTAAAGGGAGGGAGCAGCCCCAGCATTTT. This translates into CASSLGKGREQPQHF. This sequence joins TRBV7-9 and TRBJ1-5; unclear D gene. Looked up from germline, CDR1 is SEHNR and CDR2 is FQNEAQ (reference sequence). This CDR3 is 15 amino acids long. Trimming removed 1 base from V and 7 bases from J, with 14 bases in between.

This clonotype was detected many times. The chain employs TRBV7-8 and TRBJ2-6; D is uncertain. V lost 1 base and J lost 0, with 16 bases in between. CDR3 length: 19 amino acids. Germline V gene sequence: CDR1 SGHVS, CDR2 FQNEAQ. The CDR3 protein is CASSLVFRVPSSGANVLTF. The CDR3, as DNA: TGTGCCAGCAGCTTAGTTTTTCGGGTACCTAGCTCTGGGGCCAACGTCCTGACTTTC. Combining the CDR3 with reference TRBV7-8 and TRBJ2-6 gives the whole variable domain GAGVSQSPRYKVAKRGQDVALRCDPISGHVSLFWYQQALGQGPEFLTYFQNEAQLDKSGLPSDRFFAERPEGSVSTLKIQRTQQEDSAVYLCASSLVFRVPSSGANVLTFGAGSRLTVL.

This clonotype was seen at least ten times. The rearrangement links TRBV27 to TRBJ2-7; D not certain. Trimming shortened V by 6 bases and J by 4 bases, and 7 bases separated the two germline ends. CDR1 is MNHEY, CDR2 SMNVEV, per germline (reference sequence). The CDR3 is 11 residues long. The CDR3 loop reads CASRDGYEQYF. CDR3 DNA sequence: TGTGCCAGCAGAGACGGTTACGAGCAGTACTTC.

The chain joins TRBV19 to TRBJ2-1, with 12 positions matching TRBD2. Germline values: CDR1 LNHDA, CDR2 SQIVND (reference sequence). This CDR3 is 16 amino acids long. Germline trimming cut 3 bases from V and 8 bases from J; bases unmatched to any gene: 8. DNA for the CDR3: TGTGCCAGTAGTATCTTACCGACTAGCGGGAGACATGAGCAGTTCTTC. It is translated as CASSILPTSGRHEQFF. Filled out from reference TRBV19 and TRBJ2-1, the complete variable domain reads DGGITQSPKYLFRKEGQNVTLSCEQNLNHDAMYWYRQDPGQGLRLIYYSQIVNDFQKGDIAEGYSVSREKKESFPLTVTSAQKNPTAFYLCASSILPTSGRHEQFFGPGTRLTVL.

There are a few counts of this clonotype. The chain employs TRBV20-1 and TRBJ1-2; D is unresolved. V lost 2 bases to trimming and J lost 2 bases, with 9 bases between them. The CDR3 is made up of 13 amino acids. Germline V gene sequence: CDR1 DFQATT, CDR2 SNEGSKA (reference sequence). The DNA of the CDR3 is TGCAGTGCTAGATCGGGGAGCAACTATGGCTACACCTTC. It is translated as CSARSGSNYGYTF.

J is TRBJ2-3 and V is TRBV20-1, with D perhaps matching TRBD2 (5 bases). Germline V CDR1 and CDR2: DFQATT, SNEGSKA (reference sequence). The CDR3 is made up of 14 amino acids. V was pared by 5 bases and J by 0 bases, with 12 bases between. In nucleotides, the CDR3 is TGCAGTGCTCCGGACTCCCTGAGCACAGATACGCAGTATTTT. Its translation: CSAPDSLSTDTQYF.

The J gene is TRBJ2-1, the V gene TRBV9, with TRBD2 matching 7 bases. Trimming cost V 3 bases and J 7 bases; bases outside gene matches: 4. There are 13 residues in the CDR3. Germline CDR1 SGDLS, CDR2 YYNGEE. The DNA for the CDR3 is TGTGCCAGCAGCGGGGGACTATCGAATGAGCAGTTCTTC. It translates to CASSGGLSNEQFF.

Regarding this clonotype: This may be a read error, as it is one base from a much larger clone. The CDR3, as DNA: TGCAGTGCTAGGGCTAGCGGGAGGGAGTGGACCGGGGAGCTGTTTTTT. Amino acid sequence: CSARASGREWTGELFF. V usage is TRBV20-1 and J usage is TRBJ2-2; 12 bases line up with TRBD2. The V and J ends lost 3 bases and 5 bases, in that order; junction bases with no gene match: 7. This CDR3 is built from 16 residues. Germline values: CDR1 DFQATT, CDR2 SNEGSKA (reference sequence).

In the case of this clonotype: A much larger clone differs from this one at a single base, so this may be a read error. The chain combines TRBV7-9 with TRBJ1-5, with D perhaps matching TRBD1 (5 bases). CDR3 length: 14 residues. Germline V gene data show CDR1 as SEHNR and CDR2 as FQNEAQ (reference sequence). This CDR3 is CASSPWGSNQPLHF. The CDR3 region has the DNA TGTGCCAGCAGCCCCTGGGGGAGCAATCAGCCCCTGCATTTT.

DNA of the CDR3: TGTGCCAGCAGCCCCGGACAGGGGGTCTCGCCCCAGCATTTT. This translates into CASSPGQGVSPQHF. The chain uses TRBV13 and TRBJ1-5, with TRBD1 matching 10 bases. V lost 5 bases, J lost 9 bases, and 7 bases stayed unmatched. CDR3 length equals 14 residues. Per germline, CDR1 PRHDT and CDR2 FYEKMQ (reference sequence).

This clonotype has just a few counts. The chain couples TRBV24-1 to TRBJ1-5; D not resolved. Germline lookup yields CDR1 KGHDR and CDR2 SFDVKD. The V and J ends lost 6 bases and 3 bases respectively, with 8 bases between them. CDR3 size: 13 residues. The CDR3 sequence: CATSPGSNQPQHF. The CDR3 DNA sequence: TGTGCCACCAGTCCGGGTTCCAATCAGCCCCAGCATTTT.

This clonotype was observed at least ten times. This chain links TRBV5-6 with TRBJ2-7; D gene uncertain. The germline V and J ends were trimmed by 4 bases and 2 bases, with 16 bases remaining between them. The CDR3 is 15 amino acids. Germline lookup yields CDR1 SGHDT and CDR2 YYEEEE. CDR3 DNA: TGTGCCAGCAGCCCCATGTCGGTCGGGCCCTACGAGCAGTACTTC. Translated, it gives CASSPMSVGPYEQYF.

This clonotype was seen only a few times. This rearrangement joins TRBV7-6 to TRBJ2-3, with 10 bases lining up with TRBD1. Germline values: CDR1 SGHVS, CDR2 FNYEAQ. This CDR3 has 16 amino acids. Unmatched junction bases numbered 8, after V lost 5 bases and J lost 3 bases. CDR3 in amino acids: CASSPLTGGATDTQYF. In DNA form, the CDR3 reads TGTGCCAGCAGCCCCCTGACAGGGGGCGCGACAGATACGCAGTATTTT. Together with reference TRBV7-6 and TRBJ2-3, the CDR3 gives the full variable domain: GAGVSQSPRYKVTKRGQDVALRCDPISGHVSLYWYRQALGQGPEFLTYFNYEAQQDKSGLPNDRFSAERPEGSISTLTIQRTEQRDSAMYRCASSPLTGGATDTQYFGPGTRLTVL.